The entry below describes one TCR beta chain. Germline V lookup: CDR1 MNHEY, CDR2 SVGAGI. CDR3 length: 14 residues. Trimming took 0 bases from V and 4 from J, leaving 10 bases between them. The sample comes from a study of blood T cell repertoires in COVID-19. Study as a whole: Material from acute and convalescent COVID-19 was sourced from the United States, Italy and Spain. In each case, the material was cDNA or gDNA derived from T cells, B-cell-depleted T cells, or PBMCs.

The authors' processing: Nucleated cell counts were estimated from reference gene primer amplification. Libraries were prepared by immunoSEQ multiplex PCR; TCRdb keeps only in-frame clonotypes and omits some of them. V, J and clone size were drawn from that table, and D and trimming were deduced from the DNA. This table has some 150,000 clones, more than 65% appearing once. The source of this sequence is an elderly woman with acute or convalescent COVID-19. Sequenced material: peripheral blood. The V call is TRBV6-5, the J call TRBJ2-7; D possibly corresponds to TRBD2 (6 bases). CDR3 DNA: TGTGCCAGCAGTTACTCGCGGGGTCTGTACGAGCAGTACTTC. Residues: CASSYSRGLYEQYF.